This T cell receptor beta chain comes out of a study of monozygotic twins with inflammatory bowel disease. A template switching step added UMIs, each with a 6-nucleotide sample barcode. Reprocessing the 5' RACE reads, TCRdb reports a single entry for every CDR3 protein and omits DNA. This sample's table reports under 200,000 distinct CDR3 sequences. The CDR3 is made up of 17 amino acids. From germline, CDR1 is MDHEN and CDR2 SYDVKM. The V gene is TRBV28, the J gene TRBJ2-7; TCRdb designates TRBD1, a call that cannot be tested without DNA. This receptor was taken from a human donor with ulcerative colitis or Crohn's disease, or a healthy co-twin of an affected twin (not recorded which). The sequencing input was blood. CDR3 in amino acids: CASSPPKDRGARGEQYF.